Listed below are T cell receptor beta chains from one sample, sequenced in a study of T cell responses to AZD1222 COVID-19 vaccine. Data came from immunoSEQ multiplex PCR; TCRdb stores just in-frame clones and leaves some out. The data show 130,000 or so clones, with around 94% seen just once and 6.6% held by the top ten. Material: peripheral blood, obtained on day 0 of AZD1222 vaccination. Every receptor here comes from an adult in good health. Both conserved end residues are part of each CDR3. Each record gives: CDR3 DNA, CDR3 protein, J gene, CDR3 length, D gene, clone size, V gene. A D gene is named only where the DNA matches it firmly. Clone size, where shown, is once, few, many, or a class for clones that have expanded.

DNA: TGTGCCTGGAGTAGGAATTGGCAGGGGGGCAACGAGCAGTACTTC
CDR3: CAWSRNWQGGNEQYF
J: TRBJ2-7
length: 15
D: NA
size: NA
V: TRBV30

DNA: TGTGCCAGCAGCAGAGGTTCCTATGGCTACACCTTC
CDR3: CASSRGSYGYTF
J: TRBJ1-2
length: 12
D: NA
size: NA
V: TRBV5-6

DNA: TGCGCCAGCACCGGGACAGAGAACACTGAAGCTTTCTTT
CDR3: CASTGTENTEAFF
J: TRBJ1-1
length: 13
D: TRBD1
size: NA
V: TRBV4-1

DNA: TGTGCCAGCAGCTTAGGGGTACTAGCGGGAGGGGGTGAGCAGTTCTTC
CDR3: CASSLGVLAGGGEQFF
J: TRBJ2-1
length: 16
D: TRBD2
size: NA
V: TRBV7-8

DNA: TGTGCCAGCAGTCCAGGGACTAGCGGGAAAAACGGCTACAATGAGCAGTTCTTC
CDR3: CASSPGTSGKNGYNEQFF
J: TRBJ2-1
length: 18
D: TRBD2
size: NA
V: TRBV6-2/TRBV6-3

DNA: TGTGCCAGCAGGGAAGGGCTATGGACTAGCGGGGGCCTAGGGGATACGCAGTATTTT
CDR3: CASREGLWTSGGLGDTQYF
J: TRBJ2-3
length: 19
D: TRBD2
size: NA
V: TRBV2

DNA: TGTGCCACAAAACCGGGACAGAGCTCCTACGAGCAGTACTTC
CDR3: CATKPGQSSYEQYF
J: TRBJ2-7
length: 14
D: TRBD1
size: NA
V: TRBV15

DNA: TGTGCCAGCTCACGACTCACCAAACAGGGGAACACTGAAGCTTTCTTT
CDR3: CASSRLTKQGNTEAFF
J: TRBJ1-1
length: 16
D: NA
size: NA
V: TRBV18

DNA: TGTGCCAGCAGCCCTTGGGTTAGTAGCACTGAAGCTTTCTTT
CDR3: CASSPWVSSTEAFF
J: TRBJ1-1
length: 14
D: NA
size: once
V: TRBV2

DNA: TGTGCCAGCAGCTTATTAGGCGCGGAGCAGTTCTTC
CDR3: CASSLLGAEQFF
J: TRBJ2-1
length: 12
D: NA
size: NA
V: TRBV7-9

DNA: TGTGCCAGCAGACCCGGGACTAGGGGCACCGGGGAGCTGTTTTTT
CDR3: CASRPGTRGTGELFF
J: TRBJ2-2
length: 15
D: TRBD2
size: NA
V: TRBV6-5

DNA: TGTGCCAGTAAGCGGGAGGCTACTACCTCCTACGAGCAGTACTTC
CDR3: CASKREATTSYEQYF
J: TRBJ2-7
length: 15
D: TRBD2
size: NA
V: TRBV6-5

DNA: TGTGCCAGCAGCCAGGACTCACGGAGTGAGCAGTTCTTC
CDR3: CASSQDSRSEQFF
J: TRBJ2-1
length: 13
D: NA
size: NA
V: TRBV3-1/TRBV3-2

DNA: TGTGCCAGCAGCCAAAGTCCAGGGAAGGGACAGCCCCAGCATTTT
CDR3: CASSQSPGKGQPQHF
J: TRBJ1-5
length: 15
D: NA
size: once
V: TRBV3-1/TRBV3-2

DNA: TGTGCCAGCAGCTCTGACAGGGGAGCGGGGGTTTCACCCCTCCACTTT
CDR3: CASSSDRGAGVSPLHF
J: TRBJ1-6
length: 16
D: TRBD1
size: NA
V: TRBV7-9

DNA: TGTGCCAGCAGTTCCCCCAGTCTGGGCCAAGCTAGCACAGATACGCAGTATTTT
CDR3: CASSSPSLGQASTDTQYF
J: TRBJ2-3
length: 18
D: NA
size: NA
V: TRBV28

DNA: TGCGCCAGCAGGCTCAACTACGAGCAGTACTTC
CDR3: CASRLNYEQYF
J: TRBJ2-7
length: 11
D: NA
size: few
V: TRBV5-1

DNA: TGCGCCAGCAGCTTGGGCACTCGGGACACTGAAGCTTTCTTT
CDR3: CASSLGTRDTEAFF
J: TRBJ1-1
length: 14
D: NA
size: NA
V: TRBV5-1

DNA: TGTGCCAGCAGCTCCGACAGCGGGAGTCTGGGGGAGCAGTACTTC
CDR3: CASSSDSGSLGEQYF
J: TRBJ2-7
length: 15
D: TRBD2
size: NA
V: TRBV7-2

DNA: TGTGCCAGTAGTATTCGGCACCTTGGCAATCAGCCCCAGCATTTT
CDR3: CASSIRHLGNQPQHF
J: TRBJ1-5
length: 15
D: NA
size: NA
V: TRBV19

DNA: TGTGCCAGCAGTGAAATGGGGCCCAGGTCACCCCTCCACTTT
CDR3: CASSEMGPRSPLHF
J: TRBJ1-6
length: 14
D: NA
size: NA
V: TRBV2

DNA: TGTGCCATCAGTGGGTTAGCGGGAGAGGGCTACAATGAGCAGTTCTTC
CDR3: CAISGLAGEGYNEQFF
J: TRBJ2-1
length: 16
D: TRBD2
size: NA
V: TRBV10-3

DNA: TGTGCCTGGAGTGTAAACAACTATGGCTACACCTTC
CDR3: CAWSVNNYGYTF
J: TRBJ1-2
length: 12
D: NA
size: NA
V: TRBV30

DNA: TGCAGCGTTGAGGCACAGGGAACCTACAATGAGCAGTTCTTC
CDR3: CSVEAQGTYNEQFF
J: TRBJ2-1
length: 14
D: NA
size: NA
V: TRBV29-1

DNA: TGTGCCAGCAGTCCCTGGACTACCACCGTGGGGTTCTTC
CDR3: CASSPWTTTVGFF
J: TRBJ2-1
length: 13
D: NA
size: NA
V: TRBV28

DNA: TGTGCCAGTAGTCAGGGGGCACCGTACAATGAGCAGTTCTTC
CDR3: CASSQGAPYNEQFF
J: TRBJ2-1
length: 14
D: TRBD1
size: NA
V: TRBV19

DNA: TGTGCCAGCAGTTTATCCCCCTTGGGGGGCAGGAGCTGGGGACTGCACCCTGACCAGTACTTC
CDR3: CASSLSPLGGRSWGLHPDQYF
J: TRBJ2-7
length: 21
D: NA
size: once
V: TRBV28

DNA: TGTGCCAGCAGTGAACTGGCCCATGGCTACACCTTC
CDR3: CASSELAHGYTF
J: TRBJ1-2
length: 12
D: NA
size: NA
V: TRBV2

DNA: TGTGCCAGCAGTGACCCCGGGACAGCGGGGAGAGGACTGTTTTTT
CDR3: CASSDPGTAGRGLFF
J: TRBJ1-4
length: 15
D: TRBD1
size: NA
V: TRBV2

DNA: TGTGCCTGGAGTGCTTCCCGATTTGGGACCCAGTATTTT
CDR3: CAWSASRFGTQYF
J: TRBJ2-3
length: 13
D: NA
size: once
V: TRBV30

DNA: TGTGCCAGCAGCCAATACAGACAGGGGGATGATGGCTACACCTTC
CDR3: CASSQYRQGDDGYTF
J: TRBJ1-2
length: 15
D: TRBD1
size: NA
V: TRBV3-1/TRBV3-2

DNA: TGCGCCAGCAGCCAAGGGACTAGCGGGAGCTCCTACAATGAGCAGTTCTTC
CDR3: CASSQGTSGSSYNEQFF
J: TRBJ2-1
length: 17
D: TRBD2
size: few
V: TRBV4-1

DNA: TGTGCCAGCAGAGATGGACTAGCCCCGTCCTACGAGCAGTACTTC
CDR3: CASRDGLAPSYEQYF
J: TRBJ2-7
length: 15
D: TRBD2
size: NA
V: TRBV28

DNA: TGTGCCAGTATAGCAGTTCCAGGGACGGGAGCGGGCACTGAAGCTTTCTTT
CDR3: CASIAVPGTGAGTEAFF
J: TRBJ1-1
length: 17
D: NA
size: NA
V: TRBV19

DNA: TGTGCCAGCAGGTCCCCACCCCCCCAGGCTAGCACAGATACGCAGTATTTT
CDR3: CASRSPPPQASTDTQYF
J: TRBJ2-3
length: 17
D: NA
size: NA
V: TRBV28

DNA: TGTGCCACCAAGGGGCGGGAGTCCGGGGAGCTGTTTTTT
CDR3: CATKGRESGELFF
J: TRBJ2-2
length: 13
D: TRBD2
size: NA
V: TRBV19

DNA: TGTGCCAGCAGCCCTCAGAGCTCCTACAATGAGCAGTTCTTC
CDR3: CASSPQSSYNEQFF
J: TRBJ2-1
length: 14
D: NA
size: NA
V: TRBV7-6

DNA: TGTGCCAGCTCACCTACCAGGGGGGGCAATCAGCCCCAGCATTTT
CDR3: CASSPTRGGNQPQHF
J: TRBJ1-5
length: 15
D: TRBD1
size: NA
V: TRBV18

DNA: TGCGCCAGCAGAGGCCAAGAGACCCAGTACTTC
CDR3: CASRGQETQYF
J: TRBJ2-5
length: 11
D: NA
size: once
V: TRBV5-1

DNA: TGTGCCAGCAGTAGGGACACCGGATCTGGAAACACCATATATTTT
CDR3: CASSRDTGSGNTIYF
J: TRBJ1-3
length: 15
D: NA
size: NA
V: TRBV5-4

DNA: TGTGCCAGCAGCTGGGGGGACAGGGGAGTTTCACCCCTCCACTTT
CDR3: CASSWGDRGVSPLHF
J: TRBJ1-6
length: 15
D: TRBD1
size: NA
V: TRBV5-4

DNA: TGTGCCTGGGGAGGGGGCGGCAATCAGCCCCAGCATTTT
CDR3: CAWGGGGNQPQHF
J: TRBJ1-5
length: 13
D: TRBD1
size: NA
V: TRBV30

DNA: TGTGCCCGAAGAGACAGGGCTGGGGCCAACGTCCTGACTTTC
CDR3: CARRDRAGANVLTF
J: TRBJ2-6
length: 14
D: TRBD1
size: once
V: TRBV7-2

DNA: TGTGCCAGCTCACCGGGGATGAACACTGAAGCTTTCTTT
CDR3: CASSPGMNTEAFF
J: TRBJ1-1
length: 13
D: NA
size: once
V: TRBV18

DNA: TGTGCCAGCAGTGGGAGACAGAAACGCGACACTGAAGCTTTCTTT
CDR3: CASSGRQKRDTEAFF
J: TRBJ1-1
length: 15
D: NA
size: NA
V: TRBV2